This entry describes one T cell receptor (beta chain). Its antigen is undetermined. The source of the sample is a study of blood T cells in healthy people across ages. Study-wide points: Diversity of TCR beta correlated strongly with naive T cell percentage. A greater number of naive CD4+ cells and higher diversity distinguished long-lived donors from aged donors.

Through a sample-barcoded 5' primer and a J-beta primer mix, a second PCR was run for 7 to 11 cycles. TCRdb re-called the 5' RACE reads with MiXCR, one entry per CDR3 protein. The sample carries 1.5 million to 2 million distinct CDR3 sequences, 28% recorded once. The junction had 8 bases not matched to a gene; V was cut back by 4 bases and J by 3 bases. CDR1 is DFQATT and CDR2 is SNEGSKA in the germline V gene (reference sequence). The CDR3 has 14 amino acids. The sample taken for sequencing was blood. The origin of this receptor is a young woman in good health. The chain combines TRBV20-1 with TRBJ2-7; 8 nucleotides align to TRBD2. The CDR3 bases are TGCAGTGCTACACCCCGCGGGAGGTACTACGAGCAGTACTTC. It encodes CSATPRGRYYEQYF.